This T cell receptor beta chain was sequenced for a study of blood T cells in healthy people across ages. Whole-study context: Using template switching, researchers captured about one barcoded beta molecule for each two T cells.

Per sample, no less than 5.5 micrograms of total RNA were extracted. Next came a second PCR, run for about 6 to 12 cycles, which used a sample-barcoded 5' primer along with a J-beta primer mix. Each of the samples gave a minimum of 3 million paired-end reads that contained CDR3. A single record per CDR3 protein comes from TCRdb applying MiXCR to the 5' RACE reads. Found here are 1.5 million to 2 million distinct CDR3 sequences, more than 35% of them singletons; the top ten hold 23%. Germline assignment: CDR1 LNHNV and CDR2 YYDKDF (reference sequence). Deletions cut 0 bases from V and 14 bases from J, with 20 bases between. This CDR3 is built from 15 residues.

This chain joins TRBV15 and TRBJ2-1; weak D call: TRBD2 (6 bases). The sample was blood. This receptor was taken from a human donor in good health. The chain's CDR3 is CATSRDLGRRGAKFF. DNA of the CDR3: TGTGCCACCAGCAGAGATTTGGGACGGCGGGGAGCTAAGTTCTTC.